This TCR beta chain was obtained from a study of tumour-infiltrating T cells in Burkitt lymphoma. Study-wide context: Survival, overall and progression-free, tracked with productive clonality.

J lost 4 bases, V lost 5 bases, and 16 bases had no gene match. From germline, CDR1 is LNHDA and CDR2 SQIVND (reference sequence). The CDR3 is 18 residues long. This clone was detected only a few times. Produced via immunoSEQ multiplex PCR; TCRdb's table is partial and in-frame only. The sample records some 15,000 clones, 30% being singletons. The chain recombines TRBV19 with TRBJ2-1; 8 nucleotides agree with TRBD2. The sequence derives from a human donor with diffuse large B-cell lymphoma. The sequenced material came from tumor tissue. The CDR3 is CASSPWTAGGKGYNEQFF. In DNA, the CDR3 is TGTGCCAGTAGTCCATGGACGGCGGGAGGAAAGGGGTACAATGAGCAGTTCTTC. Supplemented by reference TRBV19 and TRBJ2-1, the full variable domain reads DGGITQSPKYLFRKEGQNVTLSCEQNLNHDAMYWYRQDPGQGLRLIYYSQIVNDFQKGDIAEGYSVSREKKESFPLTVTSAQKNPTAFYLCASSPWTAGGKGYNEQFFGPGTRLTVL.